These 29 T cell receptor beta chains came from one sample sequenced in a study of human T cells and chemical hapten exposure. Time point noted: patch test 3, about 24 weeks after DPC sensitization. Documented treatment: therapeutic diphenylcyclopropenone sensitization with weekly scalp DPC. In TCRdb, the RACE reads were re-called with MiXCR into one record per CDR3 protein. This sample has fewer than 100,000 distinct CDR3 sequences, with under 13% found just once. The sample here was whole blood, taken in connection with sensitization to the hapten diphenylcyclopropenone (DPC). The receptors were sampled from a woman younger than 45 with alopecia areata. Some clones in this sample may be carry-over from other donors' samples.

The J gene is TRBJ2-7, the V gene TRBV16; TRBD1 or TRBD2 may be the D gene (5 bases each). Germline CDR1 KGHSY, CDR2 FQNENV. CDR3 length equals 14 residues. The germline V and J ends were trimmed by 4 bases and 5 bases, with 15 bases remaining between them. The CDR3 here is CASSRIGTPHEQYF. CDR3 DNA sequence: TGTGCCAGCAGCCGTATCGGGACCCCTCACGAGCAGTACTTC.

This clonotype came up once. This chain links TRBV7-3 with TRBJ2-2, with 13 bases fitting TRBD2. The CDR3 consists of 16 residues. Trimming removed 5 bases from V and 6 bases from J; junction bases left unmatched: 6. From germline, CDR1 is SGHTA and CDR2 FQGTGA. CDR3 in DNA: TGTGCCAGCAGCCCTCGGACTAGCGGGAGCCCCGGGGAGCTGTTTTTT. Translation: CASSPRTSGSPGELFF.

This clonotype was counted at least ten times. V and J are TRBV7-2 and TRBJ2-1; D not certain. V lost 4 bases and J 4 bases, leaving 11 bases between the germline ends. This CDR3 spans 14 amino acids. Germline CDR1 and CDR2: SGHTA and FQGNSA. This chain's CDR3 is CASSSVNRYNEQFF. CDR3 coding DNA: TGTGCCAGCAGCTCGGTGAATCGATACAATGAGCAGTTCTTC.

This clonotype occurred a few times. This rearrangement joins TRBV6-2 or TRBV6-3 to TRBJ2-3, with 14 bases lining up with TRBD2. Trimming at V came to 6 bases and at J to 6 bases, leaving 2 bases not matched to a gene. The CDR3 extends over 14 amino acids. Germline CDR1 and CDR2: MNHEY and SVGEGT. The CDR3 is CASSGTSGSDTQYF. The CDR3 region has the DNA TGTGCCAGCAGCGGGACTAGCGGGAGTGATACGCAGTATTTT.

This clonotype occurred a few times. The chain joins TRBV6-5 to TRBJ2-2, with D tentatively TRBD2 (6 bases). Germline CDR1 reads MNHEY; CDR2 reads SVGAGI. The CDR3 loop spans 15 amino acids. V was pared by 6 bases and J by 7 bases, with 18 bases between. Here the CDR3 reads CASRPSGGGGGELFF. The CDR3 region has the DNA TGTGCCAGCAGACCCTCCGGGGGAGGAGGCGGGGAGCTGTTTTTT.

This clonotype came up many times. The J gene is TRBJ1-4, the V gene TRBV20-1; D is undetermined. CDR1 is DFQATT, CDR2 SNEGSKA, per germline (reference sequence). Trimming left V 1 base short and J 4 bases short, with 16 bases between. The length of the CDR3 is 16 residues. The DNA for the CDR3 is TGCAGTGCTAGAGGGGGAGACGGCGGCCTTAATGAAAAACTGTTTTTT. Amino acid sequence: CSARGGDGGLNEKLFF.

The chain joins TRBV5-1 to TRBJ2-5; tentative D call: TRBD2 (6 bases). Deletions cut 4 bases from V and 1 base from J, with 11 bases between. The CDR3 contains 14 residues. Germline values: CDR1 SGHRS, CDR2 YFSETQ. The CDR3: CASSPGEFQETQYF. The DNA for the CDR3 is TGCGCCAGCAGCCCGGGAGAGTTCCAAGAGACCCAGTACTTC.

The chain uses TRBV19 and TRBJ2-2; D perhaps matches TRBD1 (6 bases). This CDR3 spans 13 amino acids. Germline V gene lookup returns CDR1 LNHDA and CDR2 SQIVND (reference sequence). Trimming stripped 5 bases from V and 9 bases from J, with 13 bases between. The chain's CDR3 is CASSYPGQWELFF. CDR3 nucleotides: TGTGCCAGTAGTTACCCGGGACAATGGGAGCTGTTTTTT.

This clonotype was picked up many times. V gene TRBV10-2 combines with J gene TRBJ1-6; a weak D match, TRBD1 (6 bases). CDR3 size: 13 residues. V was pared by 7 bases and J by 10 bases, with 14 bases between. Germline values: CDR1 WSHSY, CDR2 SAAADI. As DNA, the CDR3 is TGCGCCAGCACCACGGGGGCTGGGTCACCCCTCCACTTT. As protein: CASTTGAGSPLHF.

V gene TRBV2 combines with J gene TRBJ2-5; D is perhaps TRBD1 (6 bases). V shed 9 bases and J shed 4 bases, with 12 bases lying between them. Per the germline V gene, CDR1 is SNHLY and CDR2 is FYNNEI. This CDR3 has 12 residues. This CDR3 is CASATGPETQYF. The DNA of the CDR3 is TGTGCCAGTGCGACAGGCCCAGAGACCCAGTACTTC.

The chain links TRBV28 to TRBJ1-5; 7 bases map to TRBD1. The CDR3 spans 13 residues. Germline lookup yields CDR1 MDHEN and CDR2 SYDVKM. With V trimmed by 4 bases and J by 4 bases, 1 base remained unmatched. CDR3 protein: CASSSQGNQPQHF. The CDR3 DNA reads as TGTGCCAGCAGTTCACAGGGGAATCAGCCCCAGCATTTT.

The table lists this clonotype with many counts. This chain joins TRBV19 and TRBJ2-3; 8 bases are shared with TRBD2. CDR3 size: 14 residues. V lost 5 bases, J lost 4 bases, and 5 bases stayed unmatched. In germline, CDR1 is LNHDA, CDR2 SQIVND (reference sequence). The CDR3 is CASSGAGVADTQYF. As DNA, the CDR3 is TGTGCCAGTAGTGGAGCGGGAGTAGCAGATACGCAGTATTTT.

This clonotype was observed many times. The chain joins TRBV20-1 to TRBJ1-1, with 7 bases matching TRBD1. The CDR3 totals 12 residues. Trimming took 6 bases from V and 5 from J; bases not matched to a gene: 6. Looked up from germline, CDR1 is DFQATT and CDR2 is SNEGSKA (reference sequence). The CDR3: CSAKKGQTEAFF. The CDR3 bases are TGCAGTGCCAAGAAGGGACAGACTGAAGCTTTCTTT.

This clonotype occurred many times. The chain is built from TRBV14 and TRBJ2-7; D might be TRBD1 (6 bases). Germline V lookup: CDR1 SGHDN, CDR2 FVKESK. Between the trimmed V and J ends, which lost 4 bases and 4 bases, there was a span of 17 bases. The CDR3 is 15 residues long. The CDR3 coding sequence is TGTGCCAGCAGCCCACCCGGGACAAACCTTTACGAGCAGTACTTC. Translated: CASSPPGTNLYEQYF.

Note on this clonotype: The germline gene is not matched at one end of the junction; a read error may be the cause. The V call is TRBV29-1, the J call TRBJ2-3; 7 positions match TRBD2. This CDR3 is 12 amino acids long. Germline V gene sequence: CDR1 SQVTM, CDR2 ANQGSEA. CDR3 sequence: CGVTSASDTQYF. The CDR3 DNA follows: TGCGGCGTTACTAGCGCGTCAGATACGCAGTATTTT.

The sample holds a few counts of this clonotype. V and J are TRBV30 and TRBJ2-2; no clear D gene. Germline V gives CDR1 GTSNPN, CDR2 SVGIG (reference sequence). V gave up 2 bases and J gave up 2 bases, with 6 bases separating them. The CDR3 contains 13 residues. CDR3: CAWSRPNTGELFF. CDR3 nucleotides: TGTGCCTGGAGTAGGCCCAACACCGGGGAGCTGTTTTTT.

The sample holds a few counts of this clonotype. The chain carries TRBV7-9 and TRBJ2-7; 10 bases line up with TRBD2. The germline CDR1 and CDR2 sequences are SEHNR and FQNEAQ (reference sequence). V dropped 5 bases and J dropped 6; count of bases not matched to a gene: 16. The CDR3 extends over 17 amino acids. For the CDR3, the DNA is TGTGCCAGCAGCCCTGCTGGGCTAGCGGGAGATTCCCGCGAGCAGTACTTC. Its translation: CASSPAGLAGDSREQYF.

There are many counts of this clonotype. The J gene is TRBJ1-4, the V gene TRBV4-3; the match to TRBD1 covers 7 bases. V shed 1 base and J 10 bases; nucleotides not matched to a gene: 9. Germline-derived CDR1 and CDR2 are LGHNA and YSLEER. The CDR3 contains 15 residues. The CDR3 coding sequence is TGCGCCAGCAGCCAAGTTCAGGGGGTGGAGAGAAAACTGTTTTTT. Its translation is CASSQVQGVERKLFF.

The sample holds a few counts of this clonotype. The rearrangement links TRBV5-1 to TRBJ2-3, with TRBD1 identical over 10 bases. V lost 3 bases, J lost 2 bases, and 3 bases stayed unmatched. CDR3 length: 15 amino acids. Germline V gives CDR1 SGHRS, CDR2 YFSETQ. The CDR3 protein is CASSSGQGITDTQYF. CDR3 coding DNA: TGCGCCAGCAGCTCGGGACAGGGGATCACAGATACGCAGTATTTT.

This clonotype was detected ten times or more. The V gene is TRBV20-1, the J gene TRBJ1-5; D is perhaps TRBD1 (5 bases). The CDR3 has 13 residues. Germline lookup yields CDR1 DFQATT and CDR2 SNEGSKA (reference sequence). V lost 3 bases and J 2 bases, leaving 8 bases between the germline ends. The CDR3 nucleotides are TGCAGTGCTAGGAGGGACGGCAATCAGCCCCAGCATTTT. Protein sequence: CSARRDGNQPQHF.

This clonotype was seen at least ten times. The V gene is TRBV11-1, the J gene TRBJ2-4, with D hard to call. The CDR3 is 12 residues long. Germline CDR1 is SGHAT and CDR2 is FQDESV (reference sequence). V dropped 5 bases and J dropped 10 bases, with 12 bases sitting between them. The CDR3 DNA sequence: TGTGCCAGCAGCGCCCCGACCCGGATTCAGTACTTC. The encoded protein is CASSAPTRIQYF.

Ten or more counts support this clonotype. The gene calls are TRBV9 and TRBJ2-5; the match to TRBD2 covers 13 bases. The germline gives CDR1 SGDLS, CDR2 YYNGEE. Losses at the gene ends were 3 bases for V and 2 bases for J; bases not matched to a gene: 4. This CDR3 is built from 16 residues. CDR3 nucleotide sequence: TGTGCCAGCAGCGCCCAGGGACTAGCGGGACAAGAGACCCAGTACTTC. Residues: CASSAQGLAGQETQYF.

The chain's CDR3 is CASQDRTNTEAFF. DNA for the CDR3: TGTGCCAGCCAAGACAGGACGAACACTGAAGCTTTCTTT. The J gene is TRBJ1-1, the V gene TRBV28; TRBD1 is a possible D gene (6 bases). Trimming took off 8 bases at V and 1 base at J, with 11 bases between the two ends. This CDR3 contains 13 residues. Looked up from germline, CDR1 is MDHEN and CDR2 is SYDVKM.

The sample holds many counts of this clonotype. This sequence joins TRBV5-4 and TRBJ2-6; 8 positions match TRBD2. The germline V gene encodes CDR1 SGHNT and CDR2 YYREEE (reference sequence). The CDR3 contains 19 residues. V lost 0 bases and J lost 4; bases outside the gene matches: 12. The DNA of the CDR3 is TGTGCCAGCAGCTTGGGGTTAGCGGGGTCAACACTCGGGGCCAACGTCCTGACTTTC. Encoded protein: CASSLGLAGSTLGANVLTF.

This clonotype was observed a handful of times. The chain couples TRBV5-1 to TRBJ1-2, with D maybe TRBD1 (6 bases). V was trimmed by 4 bases and J by 8 bases, leaving 18 bases between them. Germline V gene lookup returns CDR1 SGHRS and CDR2 YFSETQ. The CDR3 has 14 residues. CDR3 in DNA: TGCGCCAGCAGCCCAGGACAGTCCTCTGGGGGCTACACCTTC. Translated, it gives CASSPGQSSGGYTF.

The V gene is TRBV28, the J gene TRBJ1-1; D gene unclear. This CDR3 has 12 residues. The V and J ends lost 6 bases and 10 bases respectively, with 15 bases between them. Germline-derived CDR1 and CDR2 are MDHEN and SYDVKM. The CDR3 reads CASRVPRGGAFF. DNA for the CDR3: TGTGCCAGCAGAGTGCCCCGCGGCGGAGCTTTCTTT.

Note on this clonotype: With a much larger clone just one base away, this may be a read error. J is TRBJ1-2 and V is TRBV18; 9 bases are a match to TRBD1. The CDR3 is 14 amino acids. Germline CDR1 is KGHSH and CDR2 is LQKENI. DNA for the CDR3: TGTGTCAGCTCAAACACAGGGGGCTACTATGGCTACACCTTC. It yields the protein CVSSNTGGYYGYTF.

This clonotype has at least ten counts. This chain links TRBV4-1 with TRBJ1-1; 9 nucleotides match TRBD1. This CDR3 contains 18 residues. Germline V gene lookup returns CDR1 MGHRA and CDR2 YSYEKL. After removal of 0 bases from V and 3 bases from J, the junction contained 11 bases not matched to a gene. CDR3 sequence reads: CASSQDVDRGIKYTEAFF. CDR3 nucleotides: TGCGCCAGCAGCCAAGATGTGGACAGGGGAATTAAGTACACTGAAGCTTTCTTT.

The rearrangement uses TRBV6-2 or TRBV6-3 and TRBJ2-2, with 9 nucleotides matching TRBD1. Trimming at V came to 7 bases and at J to 2 bases, leaving 5 bases not matched to a gene. CDR1 is MNHEY, CDR2 SVGEGT, per germline. CDR3 length equals 15 residues. CDR3 in DNA: TGTGCCAGCACCGGACAGGGGCCAAACACCGGGGAGCTGTTTTTT. Its protein product is CASTGQGPNTGELFF.